This TCR beta chain originates from a study of blood T cells in healthy people across ages. As for the study in general: The template switching approach captured approximately one barcoded beta molecule for every two T cells. Study-wide results and caveats: Those diversity estimates obtained from one million T cells were thought to be underestimates. With age, beta diversity per million T cells declined roughly linearly, significantly by 40.

This clonotype has at least ten counts. Antigen specificity is unknown. The germline CDR1 and CDR2 sequences are LGHNA and YSLEER. The junction had 13 bases not matched to a gene; V was cut back by 0 bases and J by 8 bases. The CDR3 spans 17 residues. Sample-barcoded 5' priming and a J-beta primer mix drove a second PCR of 7 to 11 cycles. Each of the samples gave a minimum of 2.5 million paired-end reads that contained CDR3. TCRdb re-called the 5' RACE reads through MiXCR, storing one row per CDR3 protein. This sample has around 870,000 distinct CDR3 sequences, with 29% found just once. Specimen: blood. The clonotype originates from a woman aged 80 or over in good health. The chain recombines TRBV4-3 with TRBJ1-2; 9 positions match TRBD1. DNA for the CDR3: TGCGCCAGCAGCCAAGATCGGCAAGGGACAGGGAGTTTCGGCTACACCTTC. Translated, it gives CASSQDRQGTGSFGYTF.